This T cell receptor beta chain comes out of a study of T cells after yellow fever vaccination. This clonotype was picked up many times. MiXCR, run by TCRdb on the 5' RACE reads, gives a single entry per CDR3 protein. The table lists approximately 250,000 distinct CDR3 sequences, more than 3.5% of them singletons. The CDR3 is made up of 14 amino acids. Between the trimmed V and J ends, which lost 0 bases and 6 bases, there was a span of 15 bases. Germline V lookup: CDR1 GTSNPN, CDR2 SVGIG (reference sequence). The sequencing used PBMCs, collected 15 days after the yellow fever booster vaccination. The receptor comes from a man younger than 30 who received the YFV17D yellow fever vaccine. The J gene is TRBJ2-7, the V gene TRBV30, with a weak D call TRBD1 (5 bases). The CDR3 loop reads CAWSVLGRAREQYF. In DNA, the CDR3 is TGTGCCTGGAGTGTACTTGGCAGGGCGCGCGAGCAGTACTTC.